These T cell receptor beta chains were read from a single sample in a study of tumor-infiltrating lymphocytes in primary liver carcinoma. TCRdb reprocessed the multiplex PCR reads with MiXCR, giving one entry per CDR3 protein. The sample shows under 85,000 distinct CDR3 sequences, around 70% of them seen only once. Sample: liver tumor tissue from sampling region 1. The source is a man between 40 and 49 years old with primary liver carcinoma and hepatitis B virus infection. The CDR3 runs from the conserved cysteine through the conserved F or W. The order of the fields is J gene, V gene, CDR3 length, D gene, clone size, CDR3 DNA, CDR3 protein. A D gene is named only where the DNA matches it firmly. The size of a clone is reported for some rows only, either as once, few or many, or as a class for expanded clones.

>TRBJ2-1|TRBV11-2|14|TRBD1|NA
TGTGCCAGTAGCGTGACAGGGGTTTTCAATGAGCAGCTCTTC
CASSVTGVFNEQLF
>TRBJ2-3|TRBV6-2/TRBV6-3|16|NA|NA
TGTGCCAGCAGTCCCTCCTCGACCACTCTCGCAGATACGCAGTATTTT
CASSPSSTTLADTQYF
>TRBJ1-5|TRBV6-1|17|NA|once
TGTGTCAGCAGTGATCCCCGGGCAGTTTATAGCAATCAGCCCCAGCATTTT
CVSSDPRAVYSNQPQHF
>TRBJ1-6|TRBV11-2|15|NA|once
TGTGCCAGCAGCTTAGAGAGTTCCTATAGTTCACCCCTCCACTTT
CASSLESSYSSPLHF
>TRBJ2-7|TRBV30|12|NA|many
TGTGCCTGGAGTGTTATGTCGGGCGAGCAGTACTTC
CAWSVMSGEQYF
>TRBJ2-3|TRBV4-1|15|NA|NA
TGCGCCAGCGGCCAAGTGCCTAGCGACACAGATACGCAGTATTTT
CASGQVPSDTDTQYF
>TRBJ2-1|TRBV5-4|14|NA|many
TGTGCCAGCAGCTTAGGTTTAGCAGAGAATGAGCAGTTCTTC
CASSLGLAENEQFF
>TRBJ2-1|TRBV11-2|12|NA|NA
TGTGCCAGCAGCCCGGAGTGCAATGGGCACTTCTTC
CASSPECNGHFF
>TRBJ2-1|TRBV6-1|15|TRBD2|NA
TGTGCCAGCACTCCACTAGCGGGCCTGCACAATGAGCAGTTCTTC
CASTPLAGLHNEQFF
>TRBJ2-3|TRBV7-3|13|TRBD2|few
TGTGCCAGTTCGAGCGGGAGAACAGATACGCAGTATTTT
CASSSGRTDTQYF
>TRBJ1-1|TRBV5-1|18|TRBD1|many
TGCGCCAGCAGCTTGGGTCGGACAGGGGTTACCATGAACACTGAAGCTTTCTTT
CASSLGRTGVTMNTEAFF
>TRBJ2-1|TRBV12-3/TRBV12-4|18|TRBD2|NA
TGTGCCAGGAGTCCTAGGGGAGCGGGAGAAGAGTCCTACAATGAGCAGTTCTTC
CARSPRGAGEESYNEQFF
>TRBJ2-1|TRBV6-5|15|NA|NA
TGTGCCAGCAGCTACTCTAGTAGTAGCGGAAGTCGGAAGTTCTTC
CASSYSSSSGSRKFF
>TRBJ1-5|TRBV28|14|NA|NA
TGTGCCGGCAGTCCTGACGGAAGCGATCAGGCCCAGCATTTT
CAGSPDGSDQAQHF
>TRBJ2-1|TRBV11-2|15|TRBD2|NA
TGTACATGCAGCTGGGGGGGGAACTCCTACAATGAGCAGTTCTTC
CTCSWGGNSYNEQFF
>TRBJ2-3|TRBV12-3/TRBV12-4|17|TRBD1|NA
TGTGCCAACAGTTCGCCTGAGCGACAGGGGCGGTCAGATACGCAGTATTTT
CANSSPERQGRSDTQYF
>TRBJ1-5|TRBV4-1|16|NA|NA
TGCGCCAGCAGCCACCAAATTGGGGCCGACAATCAGCCCCAGCGTTTT
CASSHQIGADNQPQRF
>TRBJ2-5|TRBV5-1|13|NA|NA
TGCGCCAGCAGCTCAGACGGAACGGGGGTCCAGTACTTC
CASSSDGTGVQYF
>TRBJ1-1|TRBV20-1|12|NA|NA
TGCAGTGCTAGTCTTCAGAACAATGAAGCTTTCTTT
CSASLQNNEAFF
>TRBJ2-7|TRBV29-1|13|NA|NA
TGCAGCGTCGAGGGGTCGTTAACATACGAGCAGTACTTC
CSVEGSLTYEQYF
>TRBJ2-3|TRBV10-3|16|TRBD2|many
TGTGCCATCACCCCGACTAGCGGGAGGGTACCCGATACGCAGTATTTT
CAITPTSGRVPDTQYF
>TRBJ2-7|TRBV6-6|13|NA|medium-sized
TGTGCCAGCAGACGAGAAAGTGGTTACGAGCAGTACTTC
CASRRESGYEQYF
>TRBJ1-2|TRBV10-3|15|NA|NA
TGTGCCATCAGTGACCACCTCGCAGGGAAGGATGGCTACACCTTC
CAISDHLAGKDGYTF
>TRBJ2-7|TRBV11-2|15|TRBD1|NA
TGTGCCAGTAGCTCTACAGGGGGCCGGAGGTACGGGCAATACTTC
CASSSTGGRRYGQYF
>TRBJ2-7|TRBV5-1|15|NA|NA
TGCGCCAGCAGCTTGACAAGTGGGAGCTTCGACGAGCAGTACTTC
CASSLTSGSFDEQYF
>TRBJ2-5|TRBV29-1|12|NA|NA
TGCAGCGTTACTATCGGCACGGAGACCCAGTACTTC
CSVTIGTETQYF
>TRBJ2-4|TRBV29-1|14|NA|NA
TGCAGCGTTGAACTATGGGGCCTCGGCGGCATTGAGTACTTC
CSVELWGLGGIEYF
>TRBJ2-3|TRBV29-1|12|NA|NA
TGCAGTGCCGACAAGGATAGGAATACGCAGTATTTT
CSADKDRNTQYF
>TRBJ1-2|TRBV6-1|13|NA|NA
TGTGACAGCTGGGACACCACTGACTATGGCTACACCTTC
CDSWDTTDYGYTF
>TRBJ2-7|TRBV4-1|19|TRBD2|NA
TGCACCAGCAGTCTGCGTGGACAGATAGGGACTAGCGGCCACTACGAGCAGTACTTC
CTSSLRGQIGTSGHYEQYF
>TRBJ1-3|TRBV29-1|13|NA|NA
TGCAGCGTTGTTCAGATCTCTGGAAACACCACATATTTT
CSVVQISGNTTYF
>TRBJ2-7|TRBV6-5|15|NA|NA
TGTGCCACCAGCTCGGGAGCCGGGGGCCCCTACGAGCAGTACTTC
CATSSGAGGPYEQYF
>TRBJ2-2|TRBV2|15|TRBD2|NA
TGTGCCAGCAGTGAAACAGCGGGAGGCGGCGGGGAGCTGTTTTTT
CASSETAGGGGELFF
>TRBJ1-1|TRBV12-3/TRBV12-4|14|NA|NA
TGTACCAGCAGTCCCCAACATGGTAGCATTGAAGCTTTCTTT
CTSSPQHGSIEAFF
>TRBJ2-3|TRBV10-1|14|NA|many
TGCGCCAGCAGTGAGTCAGTGACGGGGGATACGCAGTATTTT
CASSESVTGDTQYF
>TRBJ2-3|TRBV11-3|13|NA|NA
TGTGCCAGTAGCTGGGGTGAGGCAAATACGAAGTATTTT
CASSWGEANTKYF
>TRBJ1-2|TRBV2|15|TRBD1|NA
TGTGCCATCAGAAATACAGGGGGAGGATTTTATGGCTACACCTTC
CAIRNTGGGFYGYTF